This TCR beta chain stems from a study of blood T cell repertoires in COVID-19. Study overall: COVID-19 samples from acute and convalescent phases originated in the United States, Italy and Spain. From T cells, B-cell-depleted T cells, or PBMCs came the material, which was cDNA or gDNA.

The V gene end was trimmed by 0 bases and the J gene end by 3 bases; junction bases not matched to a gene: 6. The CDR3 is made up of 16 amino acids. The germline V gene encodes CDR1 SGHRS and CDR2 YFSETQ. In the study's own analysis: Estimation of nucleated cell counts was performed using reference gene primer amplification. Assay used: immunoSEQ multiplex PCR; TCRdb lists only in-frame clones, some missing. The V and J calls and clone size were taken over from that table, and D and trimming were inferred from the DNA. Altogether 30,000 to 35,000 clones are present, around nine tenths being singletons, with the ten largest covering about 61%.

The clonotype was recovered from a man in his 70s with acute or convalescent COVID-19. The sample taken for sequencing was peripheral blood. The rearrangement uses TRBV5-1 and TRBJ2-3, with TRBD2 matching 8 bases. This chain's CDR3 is CASSLEGRLATDTQYF. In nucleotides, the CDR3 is TGCGCCAGCAGCTTGGAAGGAAGACTAGCGACAGATACGCAGTATTTT. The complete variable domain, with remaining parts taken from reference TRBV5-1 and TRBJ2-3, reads KAGVTQTPRYLIKTRGQQVTLSCSPISGHRSVSWYQQTPGQGLQFLFEYFSETQRNKGNFPGRFSGRQFSNSRSEMNVSTLELGDSALYLCASSLEGRLATDTQYFGPGTRLTVL.